The sample holds a few counts of the clone carrying this T cell receptor (beta chain). Its antigen is unidentified. This CDR3 comprises 16 residues. Unmatched junction bases numbered 16, after V lost 8 bases and J lost 5 bases. Germline V gene lookup returns CDR1 MDHEN and CDR2 SYDVKM. PCR was performed using 60 Vbeta and 13 Jbeta primers. Assay used: immunoSEQ multiplex PCR; TCRdb lists only in-frame clones, some missing. This table holds around 80,000 clones, approximately 69% found once. This sample is part of a study of cytomegalovirus exposure and HLA in healthy donors. General study points: After further analysis at a later stage, around 17,000 TCR beta sequences were associated with HLA alleles at 0.05 false discovery rate. Some TCR beta chains (more than 150 of them) were listed as cytomegalovirus-associated.

The source of this sequence is a man between 40 and 49 years old in good health and CMV-seropositive. The rearrangement uses TRBV28 and TRBJ1-2, with 8 bases fitting TRBD1. Sequenced sample: PBMCs. CDR3 amino acids: CASVRREDRDLYGYTF. The CDR3 DNA reads TGTGCCAGCGTTCGCCGGGAGGACAGGGACCTATATGGCTACACCTTC.